These T cell receptor beta chains were read from a single sample in a study of Graves' ophthalmopathy and Graves' hyperthyroidism. MiXCR was run by TCRdb on the multiplex PCR reads, yielding one entry per CDR3 protein. The sample includes 1 million to 1.3 million distinct CDR3 sequences, 36% of them seen just once. The sample was peripheral blood or thyroid tissue (not recorded which). The receptors were sampled from an adult man with Graves' hyperthyroidism. Each CDR3 is given without its conserved first and last residue. The order of the fields is V gene, CDR3 length, J gene, CDR3 protein.

TRBV12-3/TRBV12-4	14	TRBJ1-4	ASSPEITGLAEKLF
TRBV7-9	14	TRBJ2-5	ASSLGQGGVAETQY
TRBV5-1	16	TRBJ2-7	ASNGQGLHSAGGYEQY
TRBV15	13	TRBJ2-5	ATSTNGQVQETQY
TRBV10-3	13	TRBJ1-5	AIRYRGLGNQPQH
TRBV2	11	TRBJ1-4	ASLRTENEKLF
TRBV12-3/TRBV12-4	12	TRBJ2-7	ASSPSGSYTKQY
TRBV24-1	14	TRBJ2-6	ATSGGGAAGANVLT
TRBV12-3/TRBV12-4	11	TRBJ1-4	ASTRQAKEKLF
TRBV7-9	11	TRBJ1-5	ASSFGTDQPQH
TRBV7-2	15	TRBJ2-7	ASSLPGGSGRTTEQY
TRBV20-1	11	TRBJ2-3	SARRTGTHTQY
TRBV3-1	13	TRBJ2-5	ASSRQTPGAETQY
TRBV6-2/TRBV6-3	11	TRBJ1-5	ASSTGRSWPQH
TRBV5-6	11	TRBJ2-7	ASSLMAGYEQY
TRBV24-1	12	TRBJ1-5	ATGRQGASQPQH
TRBV12-3/TRBV12-4	11	TRBJ1-5	ASSFASEQPQH
TRBV9	10	TRBJ1-2	ASEGAIYGYT
TRBV5-1	12	TRBJ1-1	ASRNRPENTEAF
TRBV7-3	11	TRBJ1-5	ASSLDRYRPQH
TRBV4-1	13	TRBJ2-7	ASSQTRQGLAEQY
TRBV10-3	12	TRBJ1-5	ASREASSNQPQH
TRBV10-3	11	TRBJ2-5	ASSNRGNQPQY
TRBV7-8	11	TRBJ2-5	ASSWAAAGTQY
TRBV7-7	11	TRBJ1-1	ASSLDRSTEAF
TRBV28	14	TRBJ1-3	ASSLLVDSSGNTIY
TRBV20-1	11	TRBJ2-7	SASRDPEGEQY
TRBV5-6	13	TRBJ2-7	ASSLRQTGWSEQY
TRBV7-9	14	TRBJ2-2	ASSLALAGYTGELF
TRBV7-2	14	TRBJ2-3	ASSVLRGGGRDTQY
TRBV20-1	10	TRBJ2-5	SARAVAETQY
TRBV18	9	TRBJ2-5	ASSPAAALY
TRBV12-3/TRBV12-4	12	TRBJ1-5	ASRKTGNNQPQH
TRBV20-1	12	TRBJ2-7	SARDPGGAYEQY
TRBV7-2	13	TRBJ2-3	ASSRTGASTDTQY
TRBV10-2	16	TRBJ2-7	ASSSNPTGPALAFEQY
TRBV10-3	15	TRBJ1-1	AISSRTGVRVNTEAF
TRBV7-9	10	TRBJ2-7	ASSLVKYEQY
TRBV29-1	13	TRBJ2-7	SVAVNGISPYEQY
TRBV6-5	10	TRBJ2-7	ASWDVTYEQY
TRBV7-9	12	TRBJ2-7	ASSLVAGTHEQY
TRBV5-1	13	TRBJ2-6	ASARSLSGANVLT
TRBV7-9	12	TRBJ2-7	ASSGGRVLDEQY
TRBV20-1	12	TRBJ2-5	SALPERGRKTQY
TRBV11-2	15	TRBJ2-3	ASSFNSGRAGTDTQY